The rows below give T cell receptor beta chains drawn from one sample of a study of cytomegalovirus exposure and HLA in healthy donors. The table came from immunoSEQ multiplex PCR; TCRdb's copy has only in-frame clones and leaves some out. The sample has around 95,000 clones, about 85% seen once. Sequenced input: PBMCs. The receptor source for this set is a young man in good health and CMV-seropositive. The CDR3 runs from the conserved cysteine through the conserved F or W. The D gene is left open where the match is weak. Expanded clones are given a class, and other clones once, few, many or no size at all.

j_call clone_size d_call v_call cdr3_aa cdr3_nt
TRBJ1-5 . . TRBV6-9 CASSLKGTQGPQHF TGTGCCAGCAGTTTAAAGGGAACGCAGGGGCCCCAGCATTTT
TRBJ2-7 . TRBD1 TRBV28 CASSPGDRVAYEQYF TGTGCCAGCAGTCCGGGGGACAGGGTGGCCTACGAGCAGTACTTC
TRBJ2-7 . . TRBV14 CASSLGQPGEQYF TGTGCCAGCAGCCTAGGACAGCCGGGGGAGCAGTACTTC
TRBJ2-2 . TRBD1 TRBV2 CASNRQGNTGELFF TGTGCCAGCAACCGACAGGGAAACACCGGGGAGCTGTTTTTT
TRBJ2-1 . . TRBV18 CASSSGGSPYNEQFF TGTGCCAGCTCGTCCGGCGGGTCCCCCTACAATGAGCAGTTCTTC
TRBJ2-7 . . TRBV10-2 CASRQGASYEQYF TGCGCCAGCAGACAAGGGGCCTCCTACGAGCAGTACTTC
TRBJ2-6 . TRBD1 TRBV5-1 CASSLLRQGVISGANVLTF TGCGCCAGCAGCTTGCTTAGACAGGGAGTCATCTCTGGGGCCAACGTCCTGACTTTC
TRBJ1-2 . . TRBV7-2 CASSLGSTGGYTF TGTGCCAGCAGCCTAGGGAGTACTGGTGGCTACACCTTC
TRBJ2-1 . TRBD2 TRBV30 CACLKREGYEQFF TGTGCCTGCCTCAAGCGGGAGGGCTATGAGCAGTTCTTC
TRBJ1-2 . TRBD1 TRBV5-6 CASSFRTGGAYYGYTF TGTGCCAGCAGCTTCCGGACAGGGGGGGCCTACTATGGCTACACCTTC
TRBJ2-3 . . TRBV9 CASSVEGADTQYF TGTGCCAGCAGCGTAGAAGGGGCGGATACGCAGTATTTT
TRBJ1-1 . . TRBV2 CASSEAGGSEAFF TGTGCCAGCAGTGAAGCGGGGGGGTCTGAAGCTTTCTTT
TRBJ2-7 once . TRBV27 CASRGDSHEQYF TGTGCCAGCAGGGGGGACTCCCACGAGCAGTACTTC
TRBJ1-1 . . TRBV7-3 CASSLRPHDGGQKAFF TGTGCCAGCAGCTTAAGGCCCCACGATGGAGGGCAGAAAGCTTTCTTT
TRBJ1-1 . TRBD1 TRBV28 CASSYRGRSTEAFF TGTGCCAGCAGTTACAGGGGGCGGTCCACTGAAGCTTTCTTT
TRBJ2-5 . . TRBV5-4 CASSLVGEETQYF TGTGCCAGCAGCTTGGTCGGAGAAGAGACCCAGTACTTC
TRBJ1-4 . TRBD1 TRBV6-5 CASSSFLTGGKEKLFF TGTGCCAGCAGTTCTTTCCTGACAGGGGGGAAGGAAAAACTGTTTTTT
TRBJ2-2 . TRBD1 TRBV6-1 CASSGGQHTGELFF TGTGCCAGCAGTGGGGGACAGCACACCGGGGAGCTGTTTTTT
TRBJ2-5 . TRBD1 TRBV6-6 CASSSSTGEETQYF TGTGCCAGCAGTTCGTCGACAGGGGAAGAGACCCAGTACTTC
TRBJ1-1 . . TRBV18 CASSLLGGDTEAFF TGTGCCAGCTCACTTCTGGGGGGGGACACTGAAGCTTTCTTT